This passage covers 20 T cell receptor beta chains from one sample sequenced in a study of response to subunit inactivated influenza vaccine. TCRdb processed the RT-PCR reads anew with MiXCR; each CDR3 protein has one entry. The sample lists around 570,000 distinct CDR3 sequences; about 11% were seen once. A further study also used this sample, focusing on T cells expressing NK-cell markers. That work adds: The cDNA for TCR beta came from 5'RACE template switching with UMIs.

The input for sequencing was PBMCs from blood, taken on the day of vaccination. Every receptor here comes from a man in his fifties or sixties who received an inactivated influenza vaccine.

This clonotype occurred a few times. The chain has TRBV7-6 and TRBJ2-3; no firm D call. Deletions cut 3 bases from V and 4 bases from J, with 11 bases between. Per germline, CDR1 SGHVS and CDR2 FNYEAQ. The CDR3 is 14 amino acids. The DNA for the CDR3 is TGTGCCAGCAGCTTTGCGGTAGCCGCAGATACGCAGTATTTT. Translating gives CASSFAVAADTQYF.

This clonotype has a count of ten or more. The chain recombines TRBV10-3 with TRBJ2-1; TRBD2 aligns across 8 bases. Germline V gene data show CDR1 as ENHRY and CDR2 as SYGVKD. Trimming cost V 4 bases and J 4 bases; bases outside gene matches: 12. The CDR3 spans 17 residues. CDR3 residues: CAISGISGNQGYNEQFF. The CDR3 DNA sequence: TGTGCCATCAGTGGTATTAGCGGGAACCAGGGATACAATGAGCAGTTCTTC.

The gene calls are TRBV10-3 and TRBJ1-2, with TRBD1 matching over 7 bases. V was pared by 3 bases and J by 3 bases, with 10 bases of the junction left unmatched. This CDR3 region has 16 residues. The germline V gene has CDR1 ENHRY and CDR2 SYGVKD. In nucleotides, the CDR3 is TGTGCCATCAGTGACTTAGGAAACAGGGGACACTATGGCTACACCTTC. Translation gives CAISDLGNRGHYGYTF.

This clonotype showed up just a few times. The chain is built from TRBV3-1 and TRBJ2-4, with a possible D match to TRBD1 (5 bases). V was pared by 1 base and J by 8 bases, with 6 bases between. Germline V CDR1 and CDR2: LGHDT, YNNKEL (reference sequence). CDR3 length: 12 residues. CDR3 bases: TGTGCCAGCAGCCAAGCCAGGGACATTCAGTACTTC. Translating it yields CASSQARDIQYF.

This clonotype was found a few times. The J gene is TRBJ2-3, the V gene TRBV6-5; D not resolved. The V gene's germline CDR1 is MNHEY and CDR2 SVGAGI. Trimming pared 2 bases from V and 2 bases from J, leaving 14 bases between. CDR3 length: 16 amino acids. The CDR3 DNA reads as TGTGCCAGCAGTTACAGTGGCTTGAGATACACAGATACGCAGTATTTT. Translating it yields CASSYSGLRYTDTQYF.

This clonotype was counted between two and nine times. The rearrangement uses TRBV28 and TRBJ2-7; D not resolved. This CDR3 has 14 residues. V gave up 6 bases and J gave up 3 bases, with 15 bases separating them. CDR1 is MDHEN and CDR2 is SYDVKM in the germline V gene. The chain's CDR3 is CASSPTVGIYEQYF. DNA for the CDR3: TGTGCCAGCAGCCCAACGGTGGGTATCTACGAGCAGTACTTC.

V and J are TRBV5-1 and TRBJ2-7; D not resolved. Germline CDR1 is SGHRS and CDR2 is YFSETQ. CDR3 length: 14 residues. The ends were cut back, 4 bases at V and 0 bases at J, with 11 bases in the middle. CDR3 sequence: CASSPHSSSYEQYF. The CDR3, as DNA: TGCGCCAGCAGCCCCCACAGTTCCTCCTACGAGCAGTACTTC.

This clonotype was seen a few times. This sequence joins TRBV20-1 and TRBJ2-1; 12 bases fit TRBD2. The germline V gene has CDR1 DFQATT and CDR2 SNEGSKA (reference sequence). CDR3 length equals 15 residues. The V and J ends lost 4 bases and 4 bases, in that order; junction bases with no gene match: 5. The CDR3 sequence is CSATGTSGRYNEQFF. CDR3 bases: TGCAGTGCTACCGGGACTAGCGGGCGTTACAATGAGCAGTTCTTC.

The chain has TRBV10-3 and TRBJ1-1; tentatively, D is TRBD1 (5 bases). V lost 2 bases to trimming and J lost 4 bases, with 8 bases between them. Germline assignment: CDR1 ENHRY and CDR2 SYGVKD. The CDR3 spans 13 residues. The CDR3 sequence is CAISEGAGTEAFF. For the CDR3, the DNA is TGTGCCATCAGTGAGGGGGCCGGCACTGAAGCTTTCTTT.

This clonotype was found a few times. The chain combines TRBV7-2 with TRBJ2-4; no clear D gene. This CDR3 contains 16 residues. Germline assignment: CDR1 SGHTA and CDR2 FQGNSA. Trimming left V 1 base short and J 1 base short, with 11 bases between. CDR3 protein: CASSLDSGRAKNIQYF. The CDR3, as DNA: TGTGCCAGCAGCTTAGACTCGGGTAGGGCCAAAAACATTCAGTACTTC.

This clonotype was seen only a few times. The V gene is TRBV29-1, the J gene TRBJ2-3; TRBD1 matches 7 bases. The CDR3 length is 15 residues. Germline loops: CDR1 SQVTM, CDR2 ANQGSEA. The ends lost 4 bases at V and 4 bases at J; junction bases unmatched: 11. Here the CDR3 reads CSVVLVGGRADTQYF. CDR3 DNA sequence: TGCAGCGTTGTTTTGGTAGGGGGCCGTGCAGATACGCAGTATTTT.

This clonotype was seen repeatedly, ten times or more. The rearrangement uses TRBV3-1 and TRBJ2-5; D ambiguous. This CDR3 comprises 15 residues. V lost 0 bases and J 1 base, leaving 9 bases between the germline ends. Germline V gene data show CDR1 as LGHDT and CDR2 as YNNKEL (reference sequence). CDR3 coding DNA: TGTGCCAGCAGCCAAGATAGTGGTTCCCAAGAGACCCAGTACTTC. It is translated as CASSQDSGSQETQYF.

The chain is built from TRBV12-3 or TRBV12-4 and TRBJ1-1; a weak D match, TRBD1 (6 bases). The CDR3 loop spans 13 amino acids. Trimming took 0 bases from V and 8 from J, leaving 10 bases between them. Here the CDR3 reads CASSLARTAEAFF. CDR3 bases: TGTGCCAGCAGTTTAGCGAGGACAGCAGAAGCTTTCTTT.

This clonotype has only a few counts. CDR3 nucleotide sequence: TGCGCCAGCAGCCGGGACCCTGGGAACAATCAGCCCCAGCATTTT. Translated: CASSRDPGNNQPQHF. This rearrangement joins TRBV5-1 to TRBJ1-5; D possibly corresponds to TRBD1 (5 bases). The CDR3 contains 15 residues. Trimming left V 4 bases short and J 3 bases short, with 14 bases between. Germline CDR1 is SGHRS and CDR2 is YFSETQ.

The chain employs TRBV7-2 and TRBJ2-7; 10 bases map to TRBD2. The CDR3 length is 15 residues. The germline gives CDR1 SGHTA, CDR2 FQGNSA. Germline trimming cut 5 bases from V and 4 bases from J; bases unmatched to any gene: 8. As DNA, the CDR3 is TGTGCCAGCAGCCCTTACTCTAGCGGGAGTTACGAGCAGTACTTC. Residues: CASSPYSSGSYEQYF.

This clonotype showed up many times. The chain combines TRBV20-1 with TRBJ2-1, with D possibly matching TRBD2 (6 bases). The CDR3 extends over 17 amino acids. V lost 0 bases and J lost 0, with 15 bases in between. Germline CDR1 DFQATT, CDR2 SNEGSKA (reference sequence). The CDR3 DNA is TGCAGTGCTAGAGATATCGGGGACGGGAGCTCCTACAATGAGCAGTTCTTC. Translated: CSARDIGDGSSYNEQFF.

In this sample, this clonotype turned up a few times. V is TRBV7-8 and J is TRBJ2-2, with TRBD1 matching 9 bases. The V segment lost 5 bases and the J segment 4 bases; nucleotides outside the gene matches: 5. Germline CDR1 and CDR2: SGHVS and FQNEAQ. The CDR3 covers 15 residues. The DNA of the CDR3 is TGTGCCAGCAGCCCCGGGACAGGGACCACCGGGGAGCTGTTTTTT. Protein sequence: CASSPGTGTTGELFF. The full variable domain, with the rest looked up from reference TRBV7-8 and TRBJ2-2, is GAGVSQSPRYKVAKRGQDVALRCDPISGHVSLFWYQQALGQGPEFLTYFQNEAQLDKSGLPSDRFFAERPEGSVSTLKIQRTQQEDSAVYLCASSPGTGTTGELFFGEGSRLTVL.

The chain uses TRBV4-2 and TRBJ2-7; possibly TRBD1 or TRBD2 for D (5 bases each). From germline, CDR1 is LGHNA and CDR2 YNFKEQ. Trimming cost V 4 bases and J 6 bases, with 22 bases left between them. This CDR3 contains 16 residues. The CDR3 coding sequence is TGTGCCAGCAGCCCCGTGTCAACCGGGGACGCTACCGAGCAGTACTTC. This encodes CASSPVSTGDATEQYF.

This clonotype was found many times. This chain links TRBV28 with TRBJ2-3; D gene unclear. Germline loops: CDR1 MDHEN, CDR2 SYDVKM. The germline V and J ends were trimmed by 7 bases and 5 bases, with 7 bases remaining between them. The CDR3 length is 11 residues. As DNA, the CDR3 is TGTGCCAGCACCGATCAAGATACGCAGTATTTT. It translates to CASTDQDTQYF.

The chain carries TRBV14 and TRBJ2-1, with TRBD2 matching over 13 bases. CDR1 is SGHDN and CDR2 is FVKESK in the germline V gene. The V gene end was trimmed by 2 bases and the J gene end by 3 bases; junction bases not matched to a gene: 4. The CDR3 sequence is 17 residues long. DNA of the CDR3: TGTGCCAGCAGCCAATACGGGACTAGCGGGAACTACAATGAGCAGTTCTTC. Its translation is CASSQYGTSGNYNEQFF. Looking up the rest from reference TRBV14 and TRBJ2-1 gives the full variable domain: EAGVTQFPSHSVIEKGQTVTLRCDPISGHDNLYWYRRVMGKEIKFLLHFVKESKQDESGMPNNRFLAERTGGTYSTLKVQPAELEDSGVYFCASSQYGTSGNYNEQFFGPGTRLTVL.